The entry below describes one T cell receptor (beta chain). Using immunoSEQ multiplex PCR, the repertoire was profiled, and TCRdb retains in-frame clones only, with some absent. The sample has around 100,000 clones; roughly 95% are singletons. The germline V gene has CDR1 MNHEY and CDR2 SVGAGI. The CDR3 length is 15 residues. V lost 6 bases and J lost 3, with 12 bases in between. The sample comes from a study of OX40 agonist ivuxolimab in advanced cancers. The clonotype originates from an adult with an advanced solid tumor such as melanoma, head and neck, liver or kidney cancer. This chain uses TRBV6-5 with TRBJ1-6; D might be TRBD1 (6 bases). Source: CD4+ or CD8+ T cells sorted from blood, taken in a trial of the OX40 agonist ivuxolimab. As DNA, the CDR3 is TGTGCCAGCAGACAGGGACCGATCTATAATTCACCCCTCCACTTT. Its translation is CASRQGPIYNSPLHF.